The 2 T cell receptor beta chains listed next were all sequenced from one sample in a study of T cells in Graves' hyperthyroidism and ophthalmopathy. It was RNA transcripts that yielded the amplified TCR beta CDR3 regions. The study used the HTBI primer set for a first-round RT-PCR of the TCR CDR3. MiXCR, applied by TCRdb to the multiplex PCR reads, yields one record per CDR3 protein. The repertoire holds about 640,000 distinct CDR3 sequences, with around 21% as singletons. Sequenced material: blood. These receptors all stem from a man aged 30 to 39 with Graves' ophthalmopathy.

This clonotype was counted a few times. The chain joins TRBV9 to TRBJ2-2; D may be TRBD2 (5 bases). The CDR3 totals 18 residues. Trimming removed 3 bases from V and 2 bases from J, with 20 bases in between. Germline values: CDR1 SGDLS, CDR2 YYNGEE. In DNA, the CDR3 is TGTGCCAGCAGCGGGTTTCGAAGAGCGGATACAAACACCGGGGAGCTGTTTTTT. Its translation is CASSGFRRADTNTGELFF.

This clonotype was detected many times. The gene calls are TRBV6-5 and TRBJ1-1; D not resolved. Germline lookup yields CDR1 MNHEY and CDR2 SVGAGI. The CDR3 spans 15 residues. The ends were cut back, 0 bases at V and 0 bases at J, with 8 bases in the middle. The CDR3 bases are TGTGCCAGCAGTTACTCCACACTAATGAACACTGAAGCTTTCTTT. Encoded protein: CASSYSTLMNTEAFF.